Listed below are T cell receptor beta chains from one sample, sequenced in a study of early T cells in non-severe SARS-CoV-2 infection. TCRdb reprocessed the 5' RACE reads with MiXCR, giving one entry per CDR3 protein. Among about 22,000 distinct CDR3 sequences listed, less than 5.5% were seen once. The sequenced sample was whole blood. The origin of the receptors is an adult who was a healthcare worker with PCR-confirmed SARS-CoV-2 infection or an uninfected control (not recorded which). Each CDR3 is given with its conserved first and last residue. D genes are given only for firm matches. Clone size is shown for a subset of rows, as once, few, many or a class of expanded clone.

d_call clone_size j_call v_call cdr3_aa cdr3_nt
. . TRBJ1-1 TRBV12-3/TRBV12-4 CASCPGAANTEAFF TGTGCCAGCTGCCCGGGAGCCGCGAACACTGAAGCTTTCTTT
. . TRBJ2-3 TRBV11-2 CASSYRDLTDTQYF TGTGCCAGCAGTTATCGGGACTTAACAGATACGCAGTATTTT
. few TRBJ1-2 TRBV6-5 CASIKSGRDGYTF TGTGCCAGCATTAAATCCGGACGGGATGGCTACACCTTC
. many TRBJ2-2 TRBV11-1 CASSLDMNFYTGELFF TGTGCCAGCAGCTTGGATATGAACTTCTACACCGGGGAGCTGTTTTTT
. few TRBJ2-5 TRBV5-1 CASSFTVHEPNF TGCGCCAGCAGCTTCACGGTACACGAGCCCAACTTC
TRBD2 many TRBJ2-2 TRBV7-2 CASSLNGGTGELFF TGTGCCAGCAGTCTCAACGGGGGGACCGGGGAGCTGTTTTTT
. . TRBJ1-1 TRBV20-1 CSARDPTRNTEAFF TGCAGTGCTAGAGATCCCACCCGGAACACTGAAGCTTTCTTT
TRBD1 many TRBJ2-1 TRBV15 CATSDKTGFNEQFF TGTGCCACCAGCGATAAGACAGGGTTCAATGAGCAGTTCTTC
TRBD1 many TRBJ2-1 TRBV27 CASSRRGQGINEQFF TGTGCCAGCAGTCGACGGGGACAGGGTATCAATGAGCAGTTCTTC
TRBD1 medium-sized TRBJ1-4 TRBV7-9 CASSETGIGEKLFF TGTGCCAGCAGCGAGACAGGGATTGGAGAAAAACTGTTTTTT
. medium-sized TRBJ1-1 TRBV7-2 CASSPTGVNTEAFF TGTGCCAGCAGCCCGACCGGGGTTAACACTGAAGCTTTCTTT
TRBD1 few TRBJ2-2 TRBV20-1 CSARDRANTGELFF TGCAGTGCGAGGGACAGGGCGAACACCGGGGAGCTGTTTTTT
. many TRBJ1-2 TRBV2 CASSAGQFRYGYTF TGTGCCAGCAGTGCCGGACAGTTTAGATATGGCTACACCTTC
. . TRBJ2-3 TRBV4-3 CASSQDRLEDTQYF TGCGCCAGCAGCCAAGATCGGCTAGAAGATACGCAGTATTTT
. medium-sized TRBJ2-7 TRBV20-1 CSARGRVVYEQYF TGCAGTGCTAGAGGCAGGGTAGTCTACGAGCAGTACTTC
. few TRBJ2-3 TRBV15 CATSTPPGTGSDTQYF TGTGCCACCAGCACCCCCCCAGGGACTGGGTCAGATACGCAGTATTTT
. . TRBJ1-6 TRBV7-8 CASSLLAGYNSPLHF TGTGCCAGCAGCTTACTGGCAGGTTATAATTCACCCCTCCACTTT
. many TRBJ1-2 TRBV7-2 CASSLATFHPNYGYTF TGTGCCAGCAGCTTAGCTACTTTCCACCCTAACTATGGCTACACCTTC
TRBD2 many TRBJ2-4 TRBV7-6 CASSLASSTSGGASKNIQYF TGTGCCAGCAGCTTAGCTTCATCGACTAGCGGGGGGGCGTCCAAAAACATTCAGTACTTC
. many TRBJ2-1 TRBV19 CASSTIIPTGHNYNEQFF TGTGCCAGTAGTACAATAATCCCGACAGGCCACAACTACAATGAGCAGTTCTTC
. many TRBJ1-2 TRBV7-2 CASSLGVRQPHGGYTF TGTGCCAGCAGCTTAGGGGTACGACAGCCCCACGGTGGCTACACCTTC
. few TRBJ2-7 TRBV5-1 CASSLVPGGQDEQYF TGCGCCAGCAGCTTGGTCCCAGGGGGGCAGGACGAGCAGTACTTC
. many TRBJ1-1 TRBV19 CASSLGGRNTEAFF TGTGCCAGTAGTTTGGGGGGGAGGAACACTGAAGCTTTCTTT
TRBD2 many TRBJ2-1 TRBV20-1 CSATVAGGRSSLFNEQFF TGCAGTGCTACCGTAGCGGGGGGGAGGTCTAGTCTTTTCAATGAGCAGTTCTTC
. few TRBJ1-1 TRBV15 CATSRGEGTEAFF TGTGCCACCAGCAGAGGGGAGGGCACTGAAGCTTTCTTT
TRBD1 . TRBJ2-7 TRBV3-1 CASSQGQGGHYEQYF TGTGCCAGCAGCCAAGGACAGGGTGGCCACTACGAGCAGTACTTC
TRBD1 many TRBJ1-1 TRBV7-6 CASSPIGQGTEAFF TGTGCCAGCAGCCCCATCGGACAGGGGACTGAAGCTTTCTTT
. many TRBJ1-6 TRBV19 CASSIVDSPLHF TGTGCCAGTAGTATAGTGGATTCACCCCTCCACTTT
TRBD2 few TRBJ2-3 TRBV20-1 CSARDPLAGGVDTQYF TGCAGTGCTAGAGATCCCTTAGCGGGGGGAGTAGATACGCAGTATTTT
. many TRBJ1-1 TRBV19 CASSPLTGKTEAFF TGTGCCAGTAGTCCTCTTACAGGGAAAACTGAAGCTTTCTTT
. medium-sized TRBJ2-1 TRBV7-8 CASSPGGNEQFF TGTGCCAGCAGCCCAGGTGGGAATGAGCAGTTCTTC
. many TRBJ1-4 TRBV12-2 CASRFYTGVCEKLFF TGTGCAAGTCGCTTCTACACAGGAGTGTGTGAAAAACTGTTTTTT
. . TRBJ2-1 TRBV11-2 CASSRFGGLSYNEQFF TGTGCCAGCAGCCGGTTCGGGGGGCTTTCCTACAATGAGCAGTTCTTC
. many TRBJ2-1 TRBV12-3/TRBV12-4 CASRTGPSYNEQFF TGTGCCAGCAGAACTGGCCCTTCCTACAATGAGCAGTTCTTC
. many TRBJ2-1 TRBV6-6 CASSPDRDRNEQFF TGTGCCAGCAGTCCGGACCGGGACCGCAATGAGCAGTTCTTC
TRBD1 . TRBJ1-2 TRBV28 CASSLTGENYGYTF TGTGCCAGCAGTTTAACAGGGGAGAACTATGGCTACACCTTC
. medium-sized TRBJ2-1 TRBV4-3 CASSQEPSRVGSYNEQFF TGCGCCAGCAGCCAAGAACCGTCCCGAGTCGGGAGCTACAATGAGCAGTTCTTC
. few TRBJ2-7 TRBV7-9 CASSKEFYEQYF TGTGCCAGCAGCAAAGAATTCTACGAGCAGTACTTC
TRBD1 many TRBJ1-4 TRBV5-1 CASSPGRTGGIPNEKLFF TGCGCCAGCAGCCCGGGACGGACAGGGGGCATTCCTAATGAAAAACTGTTTTTT
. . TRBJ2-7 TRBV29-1 CSVEDPKGFPVSYEQYF TGCAGCGTTGAAGATCCTAAGGGGTTTCCGGTGTCCTACGAGCAGTACTTC
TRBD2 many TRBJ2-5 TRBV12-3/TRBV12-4 CASSLTSGEETQYF TGTGCCAGCAGTTTGACTAGCGGGGAAGAGACCCAGTACTTC
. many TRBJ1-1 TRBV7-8 CASSLGASFNTEAFF TGTGCCAGCAGCTTAGGGGCGTCGTTCAACACTGAAGCTTTCTTT
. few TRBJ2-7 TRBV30 CAWTFGSNSYEQYF TGTGCCTGGACGTTTGGGAGCAACTCCTACGAGCAGTACTTC
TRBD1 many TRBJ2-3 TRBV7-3 CASSLYGQEQTDTQYF TGTGCCAGCAGCTTATATGGACAGGAACAGACAGATACGCAGTATTTT
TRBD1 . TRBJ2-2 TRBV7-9 CASSLRDRGENTGELFF TGTGCCAGCAGCCTCCGTGACAGGGGAGAGAACACCGGGGAGCTGTTTTTT
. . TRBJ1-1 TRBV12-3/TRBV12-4 CASSSLERGTEAFF TGTGCCAGCAGTTCCCTCGAGAGGGGCACTGAAGCTTTCTTT
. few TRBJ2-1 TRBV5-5 CASSLTDSYNEQFF TGTGCCAGCAGCTTGACAGATTCCTACAATGAGCAGTTCTTC
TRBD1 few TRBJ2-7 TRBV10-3 CAISERWRTGNPSSYEQYF TGTGCCATCAGTGAGCGCTGGCGGACAGGGAATCCCAGCTCCTACGAGCAGTACTTC
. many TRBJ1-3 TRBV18 CASSPQSSDGNSGNTIYF TGTGCCAGCTCACCCCAGTCCTCCGACGGGAACTCTGGAAACACCATATATTTT
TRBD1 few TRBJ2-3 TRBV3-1 CASSRDRTPRMGTDTQYF TGTGCCAGCAGCCGGGACAGGACCCCGAGAATGGGCACAGATACGCAGTATTTT
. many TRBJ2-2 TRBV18 CASSPETPGITGELFF TGTGCCAGCTCACCAGAGACGCCCGGGATTACCGGGGAGCTGTTTTTT
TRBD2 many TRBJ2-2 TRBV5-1 CASSLPAPLWRGTNTGELFF TGCGCCAGCAGCCTACCCGCTCCCCTGTGGCGGGGGACGAACACCGGGGAGCTGTTTTTT
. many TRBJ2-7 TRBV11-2 CASSLSSPAYEQYF TGTGCCAGCAGCTTATCCTCCCCCGCCTACGAGCAGTACTTC
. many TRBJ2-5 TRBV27 CASSLTIQSYQETQYF TGTGCCAGCAGTTTAACCATCCAGTCCTACCAAGAGACCCAGTACTTC
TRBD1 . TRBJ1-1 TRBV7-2 CASSGQGRTEAFF TGTGCCAGCAGCGGACAGGGGCGTACTGAAGCTTTCTTT
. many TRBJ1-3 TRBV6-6 CASTYTGSGNTIYF TGTGCCAGCACCTACACAGGCTCTGGAAACACCATATATTTT
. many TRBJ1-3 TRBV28 CASTSVGPKTIYF TGTGCCAGCACATCCGTGGGGCCGAAAACCATATATTTT
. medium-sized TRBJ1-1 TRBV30 CAWSFLWNTEAFF TGTGCCTGGAGTTTCCTGTGGAACACTGAAGCTTTCTTT
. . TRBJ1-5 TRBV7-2 CASSAPGIQPQHF TGTGCCAGCAGCGCACCAGGGATTCAGCCCCAGCATTTT
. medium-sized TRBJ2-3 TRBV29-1 CSVESPGDTQYF TGCAGCGTTGAGTCCCCTGGGGATACGCAGTATTTT